This paragraph reports one T cell receptor (beta chain). Its antigen is not known. TCRdb's table, derived via immunoSEQ multiplex PCR, lists solely in-frame clones and lacks some. Of about 14,000 clones listed, approximately 80% are singletons. The record originates from a study of neoadjuvant anti-PD-1 for oral cavity cancer. Overall study context: Nivolumab at 3 mg/kg was mostly given biweekly, three to four doses, pre-surgery. Points from the study as a whole: With a few patients per group, TCR findings need larger cohorts. Post-nivolumab, blood T cell clonality was significantly elevated in non-responders.

The germline V gene encodes CDR1 SGHTA and CDR2 FQGTGA. The CDR3 spans 14 residues. The V and J ends lost 6 bases and 8 bases, in that order; junction bases with no gene match: 6. Cohort: HPV-negative, locally advanced oral cavity squamous cell carcinoma patients. The rearrangement links TRBV7-3 to TRBJ2-1; 11 positions match TRBD2. Source: PBMCs, taken before nivolumab (anti-PD-1) treatment. This sequence was found in a person aged 35 to 85 with oral cavity squamous cell carcinoma. DNA for the CDR3: TGTGCCAGCAGTTCTAGCGGGGGGCGCGATGAGCAGTTCTTC. Translating it yields CASSSSGGRDEQFF.